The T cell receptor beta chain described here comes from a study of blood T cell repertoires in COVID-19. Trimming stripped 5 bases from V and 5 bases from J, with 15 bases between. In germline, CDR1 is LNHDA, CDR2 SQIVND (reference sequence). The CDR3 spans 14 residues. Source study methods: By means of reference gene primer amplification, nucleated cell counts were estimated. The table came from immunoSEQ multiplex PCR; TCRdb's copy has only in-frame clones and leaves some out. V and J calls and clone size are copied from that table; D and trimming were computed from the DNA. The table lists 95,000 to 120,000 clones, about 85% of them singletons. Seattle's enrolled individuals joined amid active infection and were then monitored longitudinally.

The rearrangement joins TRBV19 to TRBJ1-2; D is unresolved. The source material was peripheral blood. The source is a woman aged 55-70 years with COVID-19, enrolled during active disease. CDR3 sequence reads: CASSPPGPGYGYTF. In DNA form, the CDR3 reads TGTGCCAGTAGTCCACCCGGGCCGGGGTATGGCTACACCTTC. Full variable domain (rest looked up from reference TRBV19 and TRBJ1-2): DGGITQSPKYLFRKEGQNVTLSCEQNLNHDAMYWYRQDPGQGLRLIYYSQIVNDFQKGDIAEGYSVSREKKESFPLTVTSAQKNPTAFYLCASSPPGPGYGYTFGSGTRLTVV.